Shown below are 9 T cell receptor beta chains from a single sample sequenced in a study of blood T cell repertoires in COVID-19. Assay used: immunoSEQ multiplex PCR; TCRdb lists only in-frame clones, some missing. The sample includes 140,000 to 150,000 clones, over 70% of them seen just once. Material for sequencing was peripheral blood. Every receptor here comes from a woman aged 55-69 years with acute or convalescent COVID-19.

The CDR3 nucleotides are TGTGCCAGCAGCCCACAGGCTGGGGCTGGGGCCAACGTCCTGACTTTC. Protein sequence: CASSPQAGAGANVLTF. V is TRBV4-2 and J is TRBJ2-6; tentative D call: TRBD1 (5 bases). Germline V gene lookup returns CDR1 LGHNA and CDR2 YNFKEQ. The CDR3 spans 16 residues. V was pared by 4 bases and J by 2 bases, with 12 bases between.

The chain carries TRBV25-1 and TRBJ1-2; the match to TRBD1 covers 8 bases. The CDR3 is made up of 15 amino acids. V shed 6 bases, J shed 4 bases, and the junction held 10 bases outside the gene matches. Germline V gives CDR1 MGHDK, CDR2 SYGVNS. CDR3 amino acids: CASRKTGAMGYGYTF. Written as DNA, the CDR3 is TGTGCCAGCAGAAAGACAGGGGCTATGGGCTATGGCTACACCTTC.

The CDR3 reads CASSTTGVSSGANVLTF. CDR3 DNA sequence: TGTGCCAGCAGCACGACAGGAGTGAGCTCTGGGGCCAACGTCCTGACTTTC. This sequence joins TRBV7-3 and TRBJ2-6, with D possibly TRBD1 on 6 matching bases. Germline CDR1 SGHTA, CDR2 FQGTGA. The CDR3 sequence is 17 residues long. Trimming left V 5 bases short and J 0 bases short, with 14 bases between. Together with reference TRBV7-3 and TRBJ2-6, the CDR3 gives the full variable domain: GAGVSQTPSNKVTEKGKYVELRCDPISGHTALYWYRQSLGQGPEFLIYFQGTGAADDSGLPNDRFFAVRPEGSVSTLKIQRTERGDSAVYLCASSTTGVSSGANVLTFGAGSRLTVL.

This sequence joins TRBV7-3 and TRBJ2-3; possible D gene TRBD2, 6 bases. The V gene lost 8 bases and the J gene lost 1 base, with 10 bases spanning the gap. This CDR3 is built from 13 residues. Germline V gives CDR1 SGHTA, CDR2 FQGTGA. Here the CDR3 reads CASAGRRTDTQYF. The CDR3 DNA reads as TGTGCCAGCGCGGGGAGACGCACAGATACGCAGTATTTT.

The V call is TRBV6-1, the J call TRBJ2-7, with D possibly being TRBD1 (6 bases). V dropped 2 bases and J dropped 7 bases, with 15 bases sitting between them. Germline CDR1 is MNHNS and CDR2 is SASEGT. This CDR3 is 14 amino acids long. DNA for the CDR3: TGTGCCAGCAGTGAAATATTGATCAGGGGAGAGCAGTACTTC. It is translated as CASSEILIRGEQYF.

The chain links TRBV7-6 to TRBJ2-2, with no clear D. Germline V gene lookup returns CDR1 SGHVS and CDR2 FNYEAQ. Trimming took 5 bases from V and 6 from J, leaving 7 bases between them. This CDR3 has 12 residues. The CDR3 sequence: CASSLVSGELFF. DNA of the CDR3: TGTGCCAGCAGCCTAGTATCCGGGGAGCTGTTTTTT.

The rearrangement uses TRBV7-7 and TRBJ2-1; D might be TRBD2 (5 bases). This CDR3 comprises 15 residues. Germline V CDR1 and CDR2: SSHAT, FNYEAQ (reference sequence). V lost 1 base to trimming and J lost 6 bases, with 13 bases between them. The CDR3 DNA is TGTGCCAGCAGCTTAGGTCCTGGGAGTATCAATGAGCAGTTCTTC. This gives the protein CASSLGPGSINEQFF.

The V and J genes are TRBV7-9 and TRBJ2-7, with D tentatively TRBD1 (5 bases). The V end was cut by 5 bases, the J end by 0 bases, with 14 bases between. The CDR3 is 15 amino acids. Germline values: CDR1 SEHNR, CDR2 FQNEAQ (reference sequence). DNA of the CDR3: TGTGCCAGCAGCCCCCCTCAGGGAAGCTCCTACGAGCAGTACTTC. Translation: CASSPPQGSSYEQYF.

This clone occurred a few times. The same CDR3 is also encoded by other DNA sequences in this sample. CDR3 bases: TGTGCCAGTAGAGTAGCGGGAGCAGATACGCAGTATTTT. It encodes CASRVAGADTQYF. The rearrangement joins TRBV19 to TRBJ2-3, with TRBD2 matching 9 bases. The V gene's germline CDR1 is LNHDA and CDR2 SQIVND (reference sequence). The CDR3 is 13 amino acids. V gave up 6 bases and J gave up 4 bases; unmatched junction bases: 2.